This T cell receptor (beta chain) was retrieved from a study of cytomegalovirus exposure and HLA in healthy donors. The wider study: Early on, a data release was issued that held about 85 million unique TCRs from HLA-typed donors.

The PCR had 60 Vbeta and 13 Jbeta primers. Method: immunoSEQ multiplex PCR; TCRdb's copy keeps in-frame clones and lacks some. The top ten clones hold approximately 2% of a sample with 90,000 to 120,000 clones, around 69% of them seen once. V lost 0 bases and J lost 0; bases outside the gene matches: 2. The germline gives CDR1 SGDLS, CDR2 YYNGEE. This CDR3 region has 15 residues. Material for sequencing was PBMCs. This rearrangement joins TRBV9 to TRBJ2-7, with TRBD2 matching 8 bases. The source of this sequence is a man younger than 30 in good health and CMV-seronegative. The CDR3 sequence: CASSVGSGVSYEQYF. For the CDR3, the DNA is TGTGCCAGCAGCGTAGGTAGCGGGGTCTCCTACGAGCAGTACTTC.